Described below is a single T cell receptor (beta chain) sequence and its context. This entry comes from a study of blood T cell repertoires in COVID-19. The table came from immunoSEQ multiplex PCR; TCRdb's copy has only in-frame clones and leaves some out. The table shows about 200,000 clones, with approximately 91% occurring only once. This clonotype was sampled from a man in his forties with acute or convalescent COVID-19. Specimen: peripheral blood.

For the CDR3, the DNA is TGTGCCACTAAGGAAGGACAGGGGAAAAACATTCAGTACTTC. This translates into CATKEGQGKNIQYF. The chain has TRBV6-5 and TRBJ2-4, with TRBD1 matching 9 bases. V shed 10 bases and J 4 bases; nucleotides not matched to a gene: 8. The CDR3 covers 14 residues. The germline gives CDR1 MNHEY, CDR2 SVGAGI.